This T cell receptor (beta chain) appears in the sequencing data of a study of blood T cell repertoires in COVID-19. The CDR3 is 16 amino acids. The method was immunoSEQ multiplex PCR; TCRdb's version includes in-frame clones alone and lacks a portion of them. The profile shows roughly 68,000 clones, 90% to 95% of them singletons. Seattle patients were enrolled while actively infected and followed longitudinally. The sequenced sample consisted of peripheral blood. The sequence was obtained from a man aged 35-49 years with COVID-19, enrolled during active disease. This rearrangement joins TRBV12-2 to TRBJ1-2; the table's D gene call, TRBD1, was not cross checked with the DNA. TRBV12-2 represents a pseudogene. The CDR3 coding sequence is TGTGCAAGTCGCTTAAGCTTTAGCAGGGGGCACTATGGCTACACCTTC. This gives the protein CASRLSFSRGHYGYTF.